The rows below give T cell receptor beta chains drawn from one sample of a study of T-cell reconstitution after alpha-beta-depleted transplantation in children. One entry per CDR3 protein results from TCRdb running MiXCR on the PCR reads. The sample lists roughly 200,000 distinct CDR3 sequences, approximately 10% occurring once. The sample was PBMCs, taken before TCRalphabeta/CD19-depleted stem cell transplant. The receptors originated from a child less than two years old with acute myeloid leukemia, due to receive a stem cell transplant. Both conserved end residues are part of each CDR3. The order of the fields is D gene, V gene, CDR3 length, J gene, clone size, CDR3 DNA, CDR3 protein. The D gene is left open where the match is weak. Rows may omit the clone size; those that give it use once, few, many or a size class.

.	TRBV4-1	12	TRBJ2-7	many	TGCGCCAGCAGCCAGTTACTAGGCGAGCAGTACTTC	CASSQLLGEQYF
TRBD2	TRBV7-2	16	TRBJ2-5	many	TGTGCCAGCAGCAAAGGACTAGCGGGAGGTCAAGAGACCCAGTACTTC	CASSKGLAGGQETQYF
TRBD1	TRBV10-3	15	TRBJ1-2	many	TGTGCCAACCGGGACAGCCTATTAGCTAACTATGGCTACACCTTC	CANRDSLLANYGYTF
.	TRBV7-2	14	TRBJ2-2	many	TGTGCCAGCAGCTTAGTGGAGGTTTCCGGGGAGCTGTTTTTT	CASSLVEVSGELFF
TRBD2	TRBV28	15	TRBJ2-5	many	TGTGCCAGCAGGCCGGGACTAGCGGGTGGAGAGACCCAGTACTTC	CASRPGLAGGETQYF
TRBD2	TRBV3-1	15	TRBJ2-1	.	TGTGCCAGCAGCCAACTAGCGGGAAGCGTGTCTGAGCAGTTCTTC	CASSQLAGSVSEQFF
.	TRBV6-1	13	TRBJ2-7	.	TGTGCCAGCATGGGCCTGGGCCCCTACGAGCAGTACTTC	CASMGLGPYEQYF
TRBD2	TRBV7-2	14	TRBJ2-1	many	TGTGCCAGCAGCTTGACTAGCTTATACAATGAGCAGTTCTTC	CASSLTSLYNEQFF
.	TRBV2	13	TRBJ1-5	.	TGTGCCAGCAGTACCAGGGTCTGGGTGCCCCAGCATTTT	CASSTRVWVPQHF
.	TRBV29-1	12	TRBJ2-3	few	TGCAGCGTTGTACCCCGCACAGATACGCAGTATTTT	CSVVPRTDTQYF
TRBD2	TRBV12-3/TRBV12-4	14	TRBJ2-1	.	TGTGCCAGCACAATGTTTCCGGGGGGGCTTGAGCAGTTCTTC	CASTMFPGGLEQFF
TRBD2	TRBV11-1	14	TRBJ2-1	.	TGTGCCACCAGACTAGCGGGGGGTCAGAATGAGCAGTTCTTC	CATRLAGGQNEQFF
TRBD1	TRBV29-1	15	TRBJ2-1	few	TGCAGCGTTGTGGACAGGGAGAGCTCCTACAATGAGCAGTTCTTC	CSVVDRESSYNEQFF
TRBD2	TRBV5-1	15	TRBJ2-1	few	TGCGCCAGCAGCACCCCTAGCGGGAGGACAAATGAGCAGTTCTTC	CASSTPSGRTNEQFF
.	TRBV20-1	13	TRBJ2-5	many	TGCAGTGCTAGGTTTTGGGGACGCGAGACCCAGTACTTC	CSARFWGRETQYF
.	TRBV7-6	15	TRBJ2-3	many	TGTGCCAGCAGCTTCCCGACGGGAGTCGCAGATACGCAGTATTTT	CASSFPTGVADTQYF